These 9 T cell receptor beta chains share one sample of origin, sequenced in a study of OX40 agonist ivuxolimab in advanced cancers. Data came from immunoSEQ multiplex PCR; TCRdb stores just in-frame clones and leaves some out. The data contain about 77,000 clones, 83% of them singletons. The specimen comprised CD4+ or CD8+ T cells sorted from blood, sampled in a trial of the OX40 agonist ivuxolimab. The source is an adult with an advanced solid tumor such as melanoma, head and neck, liver or kidney cancer.

This clone appeared a single time. The CDR3 loop reads CASSPRGNDFGNTIYF. The CDR3 DNA is TGTGCCAGCTCACCGAGAGGGAATGACTTTGGAAACACCATATATTTT. The J gene is TRBJ1-3, the V gene TRBV18; D remains ambiguous. The CDR3 loop spans 16 amino acids. Germline CDR1 is KGHSH and CDR2 is LQKENI. The V and J ends lost 3 bases and 3 bases respectively, with 15 bases between them. Looking up the rest from reference TRBV18 and TRBJ1-3 gives the full variable domain: NAGVMQNPRHLVRRRGQEARLRCSPMKGHSHVYWYRQLPEEGLKFMVYLQKENIIDESGMPKERFSAEFPKEGPSILRIQQVVRGDSAAYFCASSPRGNDFGNTIYFGEGSWLTVV.

The table lists this clone with a count of one. The chain links TRBV6-1 to TRBJ1-1; TRBD1 matches at 10 bases. The V gene's germline CDR1 is MNHNS and CDR2 SASEGT. This CDR3 is built from 14 residues. With 8 bases clipped from V and 5 bases from J, the junction kept 8 bases outside the gene matches. The CDR3 reads CASFPGQGETEAFF. The CDR3 nucleotides read TGTGCCAGCTTCCCCGGACAGGGGGAAACTGAAGCTTTCTTT.

The chain uses TRBV6-1 and TRBJ1-5, with D unclear. Trimming stripped 8 bases from V and 3 bases from J, with 11 bases between. The V gene's germline CDR1 is MNHNS and CDR2 SASEGT. The CDR3 extends over 13 amino acids. In DNA, the CDR3 is TGTGCCAGCCAACCGACGGACAATCAGCCCCAGCATTTT. Protein product: CASQPTDNQPQHF.

The V and J genes are TRBV18 and TRBJ2-5; D is possibly TRBD1 (6 bases). The closer fit of TRBJ2-7 to the DNA end suggests the J call may be wrong. The CDR3 has 13 amino acids. Germline V gene sequence: CDR1 KGHSH, CDR2 LQKENI. The CDR3 spells CASSRGHGYEQYF. CDR3 sequence (DNA): TGTGCCAGCTCGAGGGGACATGGCTACGAGCAGTACTTC.

The chain recombines TRBV4-3 with TRBJ1-2; D may be TRBD1 (6 bases). V lost 4 bases, J lost 8 bases, and 20 bases lay in between. This CDR3 comprises 15 residues. Germline CDR1 is LGHNA and CDR2 is YSLEER. CDR3 sequence: CASSPQGDNDEGYTF. The DNA of the CDR3 is TGCGCCAGCAGCCCCCAAGGGGACAACGACGAGGGCTACACCTTC.

The CDR3 here is CASSLGLAGEKGEQFF. CDR3 sequence (DNA): TGTGCCAGCAGCTTAGGACTAGCGGGAGAAAAGGGTGAGCAGTTCTTC. This chain links TRBV7-3 with TRBJ2-1, with 13 bases that match TRBD2. Trimming cost V 2 bases and J 9 bases; bases outside gene matches: 7. The CDR3 extends over 16 amino acids. Germline V CDR1 and CDR2: SGHTA, FQGTGA.

This chain joins TRBV28 and TRBJ2-5, with 12 nucleotides matching TRBD2. Germline loops: CDR1 MDHEN, CDR2 SYDVKM. Losses at the gene ends were 8 bases for V and 1 base for J; bases not matched to a gene: 11. The CDR3 has 17 residues. CDR3 sequence reads: CASGPGGTSGFQETQYF. In DNA form, the CDR3 reads TGTGCCAGCGGACCCGGTGGGACTAGCGGGTTCCAAGAGACCCAGTACTTC.

This clone appeared a few times. CDR3 sequence reads: CASSFLGGNTEAFF. The CDR3 DNA follows: TGTGCCAGCAGCTTCCTGGGGGGGAACACTGAAGCTTTCTTT. The V and J genes are TRBV7-8 and TRBJ1-1; maybe TRBD1 (5 bases). The ends were cut back, 3 bases at V and 1 base at J, with 9 bases in the middle. The CDR3 is made up of 14 amino acids. From germline, CDR1 is SGHVS and CDR2 FQNEAQ.

The chain joins TRBV11-2 to TRBJ2-3; 14 bases are a match to TRBD2. V shed 5 bases, J shed 5 bases, and the junction held 9 bases outside the gene matches. The CDR3 runs 17 residues. CDR1 and CDR2 from the germline V gene are SGHAT and FQNNGV. DNA of the CDR3: TGTGCCAGCAGCAGTCGACTAGCGGGAGGGGACATAGATACGCAGTATTTT. It codes for CASSSRLAGGDIDTQYF.